These 15 T cell receptor beta chains share one sample of origin, sequenced in a study of regulatory T cells in long-lasting Graves disease. Sample time point: persistent/refractory GD, antithyroid drugs over 5 years with positive TRAb. The TCR library was made from RNA extracted from PBMCs. The TCR beta library used iRepertoire HTBI primers with Arm-PCR amplification of CDR3. TCRdb itself ran the multiplex PCR reads through MiXCR, one entry per CDR3 protein. The sample yields 500,000 to 800,000 distinct CDR3 sequences, about 30% seen once. This specimen was peripheral blood mononuclear cells (PBMCs), taken when the disease was refractory, from a patient treated with antithyroid drugs. Receptors were obtained from a female donor with Graves disease.

The chain has TRBV19 and TRBJ1-1, with D hard to call. The V gene's germline CDR1 is LNHDA and CDR2 SQIVND (reference sequence). CDR3 length: 14 amino acids. Deletions cut 7 bases from V and 3 bases from J, with 15 bases between. Here the CDR3 DNA reads TGTGCCAGTACCCCGGTTCTGAGGGACACTGAAGCTTTCTTT. It is translated as CASTPVLRDTEAFF.

This clonotype was detected once. The genes are TRBV3-1 and TRBJ1-1, with D uncertain. The CDR3 covers 15 residues. CDR1 and CDR2 (germline): LGHDT, YNNKEL (reference sequence). The V end lost 0 bases, the J end lost 2 bases, and 10 bases lay between the germline ends. CDR3 residues: CASSQDPRYNTEAFF. In DNA form, the CDR3 reads TGTGCCAGCAGCCAAGATCCCAGGTATAACACTGAAGCTTTCTTT.

This clonotype was counted ten times or more. The genes are TRBV11-1 and TRBJ2-7; 8 bases match TRBD2. With 7 bases clipped from V and 1 base from J, the junction kept 15 bases outside the gene matches. Per the germline V gene, CDR1 is SGHAT and CDR2 is FQDESV (reference sequence). The CDR3 has 17 amino acids. The CDR3 DNA is TGTGCCAGCACCCGATCCACTCCGATAGCGGGATCCTACGAGCAGTACTTC. Residues: CASTRSTPIAGSYEQYF.

This chain joins TRBV20-1 and TRBJ1-6; weak D call: TRBD1 (5 bases). The CDR3 runs 15 residues. With 0 bases removed from V and 6 bases from J, the gap between germline ends came to 12 bases. Germline CDR1 and CDR2: DFQATT and SNEGSKA (reference sequence). The CDR3 sequence is CSARDIPGPNSPLHF. CDR3 DNA: TGCAGTGCTAGAGATATTCCAGGGCCTAATTCACCCCTCCACTTT.

This clonotype was found many times. The rearrangement links TRBV27 to TRBJ2-5, with D maybe TRBD2 (5 bases). The germline V gene encodes CDR1 MNHEY and CDR2 SMNVEV (reference sequence). Trimming took off 4 bases at V and 0 bases at J, with 15 bases between the two ends. The CDR3 contains 16 residues. CDR3 nucleotides: TGTGCCAGCAGTTCACCTACGGGGATGTACCAAGAGACCCAGTACTTC. Residues: CASSSPTGMYQETQYF.

The chain is built from TRBV5-1 and TRBJ1-1; no clear D. Trimming pared 4 bases from V and 8 bases from J, leaving 12 bases between. The CDR3 has 12 amino acids. CDR1 is SGHRS and CDR2 is YFSETQ in the germline V gene. The CDR3 DNA follows: TGCGCCAGCAGCGACGGAGGAGGGGAAGCTTTCTTT. It specifies CASSDGGGEAFF.

V gene TRBV29-1 combines with J gene TRBJ1-5, with unresolved D. Germline-derived CDR1 and CDR2 are SQVTM and ANQGSEA. CDR3 length equals 13 residues. V lost 5 bases and J 0 bases, leaving 8 bases between the germline ends. Here the CDR3 reads CSVRRDSNQPQHF. The CDR3 nucleotides are TGCAGCGTTCGGAGAGATAGCAATCAGCCCCAGCATTTT.

The genes are TRBV9 and TRBJ2-5, with D tentatively TRBD1 or TRBD2 (6 bases each). This CDR3 region has 16 residues. V was trimmed by 3 bases and J by 4 bases, leaving 19 bases between them. CDR1 and CDR2 (germline): SGDLS, YYNGEE. The DNA of the CDR3 is TGTGCCAGCAGCGCCACGGGGTGGGGGGCCTCAGAGACCCAGTACTTC. Translated, it gives CASSATGWGASETQYF. Full variable domain (rest looked up from reference TRBV9 and TRBJ2-5): DSGVTQTPKHLITATGQRVTLRCSPRSGDLSVYWYQQSLDQGLQFLIQYYNGEERAKGNILERFSAQQFPDLHSELNLSSLELGDSALYFCASSATGWGASETQYFGPGTRLLVL.

This clonotype showed up just a few times. The chain combines TRBV19 with TRBJ2-7, with 8 bases that match TRBD2. Germline loops: CDR1 LNHDA, CDR2 SQIVND (reference sequence). This CDR3 contains 16 residues. Unmatched junction bases numbered 8, after V lost 0 bases and J lost 4 bases. CDR3 sequence: CASSIDRDRGGYEQYF. In nucleotides, the CDR3 is TGTGCCAGTAGTATAGACAGGGACCGCGGGGGGTACGAGCAGTACTTC. The full variable domain, rest sourced from reference TRBV19 and TRBJ2-7, is DGGITQSPKYLFRKEGQNVTLSCEQNLNHDAMYWYRQDPGQGLRLIYYSQIVNDFQKGDIAEGYSVSREKKESFPLTVTSAQKNPTAFYLCASSIDRDRGGYEQYFGPGTRLTVT.

This clonotype has only a few counts. This rearrangement joins TRBV6-5 to TRBJ2-1, with 7 nucleotides matching TRBD2. V lost 0 bases to trimming and J lost 5 bases; unmatched junction nucleotides: 4. This CDR3 has 15 amino acids. Germline V lookup: CDR1 MNHEY, CDR2 SVGAGI. The CDR3 DNA follows: TGTGCCAGCAGTTACTCACTAGCGCATGACAATGAGCAGTTCTTC. It yields the protein CASSYSLAHDNEQFF.

This clonotype turned up a few times. The V and J genes are TRBV2 and TRBJ2-2; the match to TRBD2 covers 11 bases. The CDR3 has 16 residues. Germline trimming cut 6 bases from V and 4 bases from J; bases unmatched to any gene: 7. CDR1 is SNHLY, CDR2 FYNNEI, per germline. The CDR3 here is CASSLLAGEGTGELFF. The DNA for the CDR3 is TGTGCCAGCAGCCTACTAGCGGGAGAGGGCACCGGGGAGCTGTTTTTT.

The J gene is TRBJ1-1, the V gene TRBV30, with a possible D match to TRBD1 (5 bases). Trimming left V 0 bases short and J 6 bases short, with 17 bases between. Germline V CDR1 and CDR2: GTSNPN, SVGIG (reference sequence). The CDR3 runs to 15 residues. The CDR3 reads CAWSVIPQGYSEAFF. CDR3 DNA sequence: TGTGCCTGGAGTGTAATTCCCCAGGGATATTCTGAAGCTTTCTTT. Drawing the rest from reference TRBV30 and TRBJ1-1, the complete variable domain is SQTIHQWPATLVQPVGSPLSLECTVEGTSNPNLYWYRQAAGRGLQLLFYSVGIGQISSEVPQNLSASRPQDRQFILSSKKLLLSDSGFYLCAWSVIPQGYSEAFFGQGTRLTVV.

This clonotype was found many times. The V and J genes are TRBV6-2 or TRBV6-3 and TRBJ2-6; D not resolved. Germline V gene sequence: CDR1 MNHEY, CDR2 SVGEGT. The CDR3 is 15 amino acids. V was shortened by 5 bases and J by 1 base, with 9 bases between the two germline ends. CDR3 sequence reads: CASSADGSGANVLTF. The CDR3 bases are TGTGCCAGCAGTGCGGACGGTTCTGGGGCCAACGTCCTGACTTTC.

The V and J genes are TRBV7-9 and TRBJ1-2, with 7 nucleotides matching TRBD1. The CDR3 sequence is 16 residues long. Germline loops: CDR1 SEHNR, CDR2 FQNEAQ (reference sequence). V trimming: 1 base; J trimming: 0 bases; junction bases outside the gene matches: 5. The CDR3 is CASSLDGTASNYGYTF. For the CDR3, the DNA is TGTGCCAGCAGCTTAGACGGGACAGCCTCTAACTATGGCTACACCTTC. The complete variable domain, with remaining parts taken from reference TRBV7-9 and TRBJ1-2, reads DTGVSQNPRHKITKRGQNVTFRCDPISEHNRLYWYRQTLGQGPEFLTYFQNEAQLEKSRLLSDRFSAERPKGSFSTLEIQRTEQGDSAMYLCASSLDGTASNYGYTFGSGTRLTVV.

The V and J genes are TRBV5-4 and TRBJ2-5; 10 positions agree with TRBD2. Germline V gene data show CDR1 as SGHNT and CDR2 as YYREEE (reference sequence). The CDR3 runs 17 residues. The junction had 10 bases not matched to a gene; V was cut back by 4 bases and J by 1 base. In nucleotides, the CDR3 is TGTGCCAGCAGCCGCGTTTCAGCGGGAGGGGGCCAAGAGACCCAGTACTTC. Amino acids: CASSRVSAGGGQETQYF.